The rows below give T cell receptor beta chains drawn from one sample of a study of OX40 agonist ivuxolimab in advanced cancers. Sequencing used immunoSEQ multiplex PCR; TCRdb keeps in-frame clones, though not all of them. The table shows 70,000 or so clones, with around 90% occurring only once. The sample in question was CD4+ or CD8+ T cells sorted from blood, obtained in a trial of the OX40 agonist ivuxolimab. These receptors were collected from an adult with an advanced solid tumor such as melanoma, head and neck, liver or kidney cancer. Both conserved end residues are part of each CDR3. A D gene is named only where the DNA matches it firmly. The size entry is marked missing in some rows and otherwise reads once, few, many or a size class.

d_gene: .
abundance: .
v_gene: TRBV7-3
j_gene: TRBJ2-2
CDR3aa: CASSFGTTGELFF
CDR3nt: TGTGCCAGCAGCTTTGGGACCACCGGGGAGCTGTTTTTT

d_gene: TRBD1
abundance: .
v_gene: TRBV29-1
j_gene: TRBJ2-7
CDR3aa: CSAGQSYEQYF
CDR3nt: TGCAGCGCGGGACAGTCCTACGAGCAGTACTTC

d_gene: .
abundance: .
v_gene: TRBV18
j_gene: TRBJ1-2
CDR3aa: CASSPPAANYGYTF
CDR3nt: TGTGCCAGCTCACCACCCGCGGCTAACTATGGCTACACCTTC

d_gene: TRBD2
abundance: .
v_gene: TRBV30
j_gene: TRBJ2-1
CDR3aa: CAWSGRAPGGEQFF
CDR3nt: TGTGCCTGGAGCGGGAGGGCACCCGGCGGTGAGCAGTTCTTC

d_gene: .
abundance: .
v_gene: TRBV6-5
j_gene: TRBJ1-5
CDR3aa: CASSYAGASNQPQHF
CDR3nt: TGTGCCAGCAGTTACGCCGGGGCCTCCAATCAGCCCCAGCATTTT

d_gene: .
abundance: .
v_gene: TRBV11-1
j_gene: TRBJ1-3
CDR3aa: CASSLRRTGNTIYF
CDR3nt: TGTGCCAGCAGCTTACGGCGGACGGGAAACACCATATATTTT

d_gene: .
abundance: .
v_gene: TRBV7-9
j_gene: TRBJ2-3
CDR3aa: CASSYIQTSTDTQYF
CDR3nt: TGTGCCAGCAGCTATATTCAGACTAGCACAGATACGCAGTATTTT

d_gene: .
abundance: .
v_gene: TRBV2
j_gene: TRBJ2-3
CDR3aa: CASTGRGTDTQYF
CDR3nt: TGTGCCAGTACAGGGCGGGGCACAGATACGCAGTATTTT

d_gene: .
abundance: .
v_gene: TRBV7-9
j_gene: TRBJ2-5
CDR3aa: CASSLVGRVQETQYF
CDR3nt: TGTGCCAGCAGCTTAGTTGGCAGGGTGCAAGAGACCCAGTACTTC

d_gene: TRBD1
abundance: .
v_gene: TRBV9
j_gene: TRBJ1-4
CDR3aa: CASSATGGIVEKLFF
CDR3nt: TGTGCCAGCAGCGCGACAGGGGGAATAGTTGAAAAACTGTTTTTT

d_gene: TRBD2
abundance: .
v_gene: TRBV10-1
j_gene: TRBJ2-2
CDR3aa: CASSVTSGYGELFF
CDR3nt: TGCGCCAGCAGTGTTACTAGCGGATATGGGGAGCTGTTTTTT

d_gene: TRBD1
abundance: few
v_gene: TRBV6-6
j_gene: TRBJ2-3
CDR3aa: CASRPTGEDTQYF
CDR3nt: TGTGCCAGCAGACCCACAGGGGAAGATACGCAGTATTTT

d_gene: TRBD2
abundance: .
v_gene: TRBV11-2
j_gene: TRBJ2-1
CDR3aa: CASSLTSGNSYNEQFF
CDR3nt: TGTGCCAGCAGCTTGACTAGCGGGAACTCCTACAATGAGCAGTTCTTC

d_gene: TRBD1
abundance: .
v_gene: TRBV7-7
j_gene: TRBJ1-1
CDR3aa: CASGGTGDGTEAFF
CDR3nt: TGTGCTAGCGGGGGGACAGGGGACGGAACTGAAGCTTTCTTT

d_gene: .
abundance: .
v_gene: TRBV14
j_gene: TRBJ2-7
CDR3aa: CASSPTGDSLRRPTYEQYF
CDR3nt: TGTGCCAGCAGCCCGACGGGGGATTCGCTAAGGCGGCCTACCTACGAGCAGTACTTC

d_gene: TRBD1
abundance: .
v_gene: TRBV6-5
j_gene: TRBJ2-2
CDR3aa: CASSWDRRNTGELFF
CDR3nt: TGTGCCAGCAGTTGGGACAGAAGAAACACCGGGGAGCTGTTTTTT

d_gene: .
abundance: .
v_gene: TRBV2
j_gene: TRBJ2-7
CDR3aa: CASSPFESAGARREQYF
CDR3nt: TGTGCCAGCAGCCCTTTTGAATCCGCGGGGGCGCGACGCGAGCAGTACTTC

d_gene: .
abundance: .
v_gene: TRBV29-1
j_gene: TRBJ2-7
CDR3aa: CSVSEPYYEQYF
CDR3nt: TGCAGCGTGTCGGAGCCATACTACGAGCAGTACTTC

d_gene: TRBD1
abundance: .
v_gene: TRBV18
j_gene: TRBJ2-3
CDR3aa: CASSPDRGRTDTQYF
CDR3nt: TGTGCCAGCTCACCAGACAGGGGGAGGACAGATACGCAGTATTTT

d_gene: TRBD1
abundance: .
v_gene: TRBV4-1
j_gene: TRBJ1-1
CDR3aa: CASSPFQGGNTEAFF
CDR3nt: TGCGCCAGCAGCCCCTTCCAGGGGGGGAACACTGAAGCTTTCTTT

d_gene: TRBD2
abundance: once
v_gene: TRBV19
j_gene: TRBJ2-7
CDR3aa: CASQGLAGQREQYF
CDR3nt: TGTGCCAGCCAAGGACTAGCAGGGCAGCGAGAGCAGTACTTC

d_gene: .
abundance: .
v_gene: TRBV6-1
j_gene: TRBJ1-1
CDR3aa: CASRLEQGIGTEAFF
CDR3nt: TGTGCCAGCAGGCTTGAACAGGGTATAGGCACTGAAGCTTTCTTT

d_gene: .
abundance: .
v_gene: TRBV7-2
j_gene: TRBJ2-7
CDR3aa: CASSSSKGRQYF
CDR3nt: TGTGCCAGCAGCTCCTCAAAGGGTCGGCAGTACTTC

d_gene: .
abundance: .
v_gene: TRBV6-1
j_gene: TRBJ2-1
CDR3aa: CASSGTQGVTLDEQFF
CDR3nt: TGTGCCAGCAGTGGTACCCAGGGTGTTACTCTCGATGAGCAGTTCTTC

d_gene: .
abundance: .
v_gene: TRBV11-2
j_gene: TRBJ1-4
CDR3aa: CASSHRTETNEKLFF
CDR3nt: TGTGCCAGCAGCCACCGGACAGAAACTAATGAAAAACTGTTTTTT

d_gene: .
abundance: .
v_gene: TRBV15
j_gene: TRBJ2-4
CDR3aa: CATSKGGFVAKNIQYF
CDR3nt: TGTGCCACCAGCAAGGGGGGTTTCGTAGCCAAAAACATTCAGTACTTC

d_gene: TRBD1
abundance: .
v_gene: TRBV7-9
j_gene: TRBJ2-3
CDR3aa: CASIRTGYTDTQYF
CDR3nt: TGTGCCAGCATCCGGACAGGTTACACAGATACGCAGTATTTT

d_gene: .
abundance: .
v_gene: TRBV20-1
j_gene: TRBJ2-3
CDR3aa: CSASLSTQYF
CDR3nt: TGCAGTGCTAGCCTCTCTACGCAGTATTTT

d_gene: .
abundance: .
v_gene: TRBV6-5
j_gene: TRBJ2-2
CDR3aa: CASSYLAGRTGELFF
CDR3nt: TGTGCCAGCAGTTATCTCGCAGGGCGGACCGGGGAGCTGTTTTTT

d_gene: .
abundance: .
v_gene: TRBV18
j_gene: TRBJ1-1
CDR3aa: CASGEGMNTEAFF
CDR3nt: TGTGCCAGCGGGGAGGGGATGAACACTGAAGCTTTCTTT

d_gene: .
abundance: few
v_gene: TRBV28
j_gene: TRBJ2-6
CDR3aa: CATGPPARAGANVLTF
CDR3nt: TGTGCCACCGGACCGCCTGCAAGGGCTGGGGCCAACGTCCTGACTTTC

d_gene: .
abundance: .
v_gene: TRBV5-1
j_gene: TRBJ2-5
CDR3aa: CASSFPPGRLQETQYF
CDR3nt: TGCGCCAGCAGCTTTCCCCCGGGACGTCTTCAAGAGACCCAGTACTTC

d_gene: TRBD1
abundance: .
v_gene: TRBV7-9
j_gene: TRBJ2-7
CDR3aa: CASSPGQLSSYEQYF
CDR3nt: TGTGCCAGCAGCCCGGGACAGTTGAGCTCCTACGAGCAGTACTTC

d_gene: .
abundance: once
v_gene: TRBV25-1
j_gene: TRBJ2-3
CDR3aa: CASSEWGDTQYF
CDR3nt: TGTGCCAGCAGTGAATGGGGAGATACGCAGTATTTT

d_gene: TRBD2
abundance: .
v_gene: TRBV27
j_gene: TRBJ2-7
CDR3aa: CASRLAAYSYEQYF
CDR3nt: TGTGCCAGCCGACTAGCGGCTTACTCCTACGAGCAGTACTTC

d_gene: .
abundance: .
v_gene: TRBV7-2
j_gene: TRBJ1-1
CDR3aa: CASSLESPGVRAFF
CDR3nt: TGTGCCAGCAGCTTAGAGTCGCCTGGTGTCCGCGCTTTCTTT

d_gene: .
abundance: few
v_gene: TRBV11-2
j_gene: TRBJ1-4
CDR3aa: CASSFSEGKLFF
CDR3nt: TGTGCCAGCAGTTTTTCCGAGGGGAAACTGTTTTTT

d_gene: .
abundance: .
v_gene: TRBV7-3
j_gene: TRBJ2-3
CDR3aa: CASSLTGGTDTQYF
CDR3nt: TGTGCCAGCAGCTTAACGGGGGGCACAGATACGCAGTATTTT

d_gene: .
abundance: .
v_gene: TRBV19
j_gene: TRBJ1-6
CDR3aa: CASSSAQGSYNSPLHF
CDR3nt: TGTGCCAGTAGTTCCGCCCAAGGGTCCTATAATTCACCCCTCCACTTT

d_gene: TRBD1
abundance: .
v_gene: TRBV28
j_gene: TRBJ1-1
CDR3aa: CASSLDVGGRTEAFF
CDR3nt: TGTGCCAGCAGTTTAGATGTAGGGGGCCGGACTGAAGCTTTCTTT

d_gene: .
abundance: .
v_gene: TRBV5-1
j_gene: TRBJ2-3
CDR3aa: CASSPRAQAIDTQYF
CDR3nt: TGCGCCAGCAGCCCCCGGGCCCAGGCAATAGATACGCAGTATTTT

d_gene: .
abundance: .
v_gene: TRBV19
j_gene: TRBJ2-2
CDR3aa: CASRRGGRTGELFF
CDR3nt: TGTGCCAGTAGGCGAGGGGGGAGAACCGGGGAGCTGTTTTTT

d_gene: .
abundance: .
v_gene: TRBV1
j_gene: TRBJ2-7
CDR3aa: CTSSQDASGTGEQYF
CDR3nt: TGCACCAGCAGCCAAGATGCTAGCGGGACGGGAGAGCAGTACTTC

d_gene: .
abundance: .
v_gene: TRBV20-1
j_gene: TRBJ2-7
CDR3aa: CSAIPAGEQYF
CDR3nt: TGCAGTGCTATCCCCGCGGGGGAGCAGTACTTC

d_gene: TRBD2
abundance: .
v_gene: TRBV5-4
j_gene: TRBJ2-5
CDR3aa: CASSSRTSGNVETQYF
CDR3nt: TGTGCCAGCAGCTCCCGGACTAGCGGGAATGTGGAGACCCAGTACTTC

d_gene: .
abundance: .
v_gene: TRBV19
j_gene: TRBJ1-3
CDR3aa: CASRDSYSGNTIYF
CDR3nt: TGTGCCAGTAGGGACAGCTACTCTGGAAACACCATATATTTT

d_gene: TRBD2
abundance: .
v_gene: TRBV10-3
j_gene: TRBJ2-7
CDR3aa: CAIRGLAGEGTYEQYF
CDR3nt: TGTGCCATCAGAGGACTAGCGGGTGAAGGAACCTACGAGCAGTACTTC

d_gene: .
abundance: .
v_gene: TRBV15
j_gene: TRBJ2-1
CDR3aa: CATSRDPPREQFF
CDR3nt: TGTGCCACCAGCAGAGATCCACCCCGGGAGCAGTTCTTC

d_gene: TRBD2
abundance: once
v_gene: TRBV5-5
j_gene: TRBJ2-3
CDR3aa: CASSRTSGASYTDTQYF
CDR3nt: TGTGCCAGCAGCCGGACTAGCGGGGCGTCCTACACAGATACGCAGTATTTT

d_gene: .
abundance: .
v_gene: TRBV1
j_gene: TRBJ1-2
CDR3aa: CTSSQEGTGRANYGYTF
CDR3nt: TGCACCAGCAGCCAAGAGGGGACAGGGCGAGCTAACTATGGCTACACCTTC

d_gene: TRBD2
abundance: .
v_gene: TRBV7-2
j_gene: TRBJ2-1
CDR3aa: CASSLGSGGNEQFF
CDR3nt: TGTGCCAGCAGCTTAGGTAGCGGGGGGAATGAGCAGTTCTTC

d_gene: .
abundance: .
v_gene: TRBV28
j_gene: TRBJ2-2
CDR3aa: CASSLFNVGGELFF
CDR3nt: TGTGCCAGCAGTTTATTTAACGTCGGCGGGGAGCTGTTTTTT

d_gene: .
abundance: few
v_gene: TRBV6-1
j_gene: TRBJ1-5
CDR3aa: CASSDTQPQHF
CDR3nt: TGTGCCAGCAGTGACACTCAGCCCCAGCATTTT

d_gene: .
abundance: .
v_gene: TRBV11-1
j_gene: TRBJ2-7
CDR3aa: CASSSRGPGEQYF
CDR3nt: TGTGCCAGCAGCTCCAGGGGCCCGGGGGAGCAGTACTTC